These 17 T cell receptor beta chains came from one sample sequenced in a study of blood T cells in healthy people across ages. The authors ran a second PCR of about 7 to 11 cycles using a sample-barcoded 5' primer and a J-beta primer mix. TCRdb passed the 5' RACE reads through MiXCR, listing each CDR3 protein once. The table lists under 750,000 distinct CDR3 sequences, more than 45% of them singletons. Sequences were obtained from blood. Every receptor here comes from an elderly man in good health.

The CDR3 spells CASSSRVFTANEQFF. DNA for the CDR3: TGTGCCAGCAGCTCGCGGGTTTTCACAGCCAATGAGCAGTTCTTC. V usage is TRBV7-2 and J usage is TRBJ2-1, with D maybe TRBD2 (5 bases). Germline V gives CDR1 SGHTA, CDR2 FQGNSA. The CDR3 totals 15 residues. Trimming removed 4 bases at V and 6 bases at J, with 16 bases between.

The CDR3 loop is CASSLETSFEQFF. DNA for the CDR3: TGTGCCAGCAGCTTGGAGACTAGCTTTGAGCAGTTCTTC. The gene calls are TRBV7-9 and TRBJ2-1, with 7 positions matching TRBD2. Germline loops: CDR1 SEHNR, CDR2 FQNEAQ (reference sequence). The CDR3 consists of 13 residues. V lost 3 bases and J lost 9; bases outside the gene matches: 5.

This clonotype was counted a few times. This sequence joins TRBV20-1 and TRBJ2-7, with 10 bases aligning to TRBD1. The germline V gene encodes CDR1 DFQATT and CDR2 SNEGSKA (reference sequence). V shed 5 bases and J 2 bases; nucleotides not matched to a gene: 6. The CDR3 totals 14 residues. CDR3 sequence: CSAPDRGAAYEQYF. CDR3 DNA sequence: TGCAGTGCTCCGGACAGGGGGGCAGCCTACGAGCAGTACTTC.

The V call is TRBV9, the J call TRBJ2-1; 9 bases match TRBD2. Germline loops: CDR1 SGDLS, CDR2 YYNGEE. J lost 6 bases, V lost 2 bases, and 9 bases had no gene match. The CDR3 is 16 amino acids. In DNA form, the CDR3 reads TGTGCCAGCAGCGTGATTTCCCGAGCGGGGGGCAATGAGCAGTTCTTC. This encodes CASSVISRAGGNEQFF.

This clonotype was picked up a small number of times. The chain joins TRBV10-3 to TRBJ2-7, with D unclear. The CDR3 loop spans 13 amino acids. Germline loops: CDR1 ENHRY, CDR2 SYGVKD. Trimming removed 4 bases at V and 2 bases at J, with 9 bases between. The CDR3 DNA follows: TGTGCCATCAGTGGGTCTGCCACCTACGAGCAGTACTTC. It yields the protein CAISGSATYEQYF.

The V gene is TRBV7-2, the J gene TRBJ2-2; no firm D call. The V and J ends lost 4 bases and 7 bases respectively, with 7 bases between them. This CDR3 is built from 12 residues. CDR1 is SGHTA, CDR2 FQGNSA, per germline. CDR3 DNA sequence: TGTGCCAGCAGCTGGGCAGGCGGGGAGCTGTTTTTT. As protein: CASSWAGGELFF.

This clonotype showed up many times. V and J are TRBV6-5 and TRBJ1-6, with D unclear. The germline CDR1 and CDR2 sequences are MNHEY and SVGAGI. The V end lost 2 bases, the J end lost 9 bases, and 11 bases lay between the germline ends. CDR3 length equals 14 residues. The CDR3: CASSYEGLGSPLHF. In DNA form, the CDR3 reads TGTGCCAGCAGTTACGAGGGTCTGGGTTCACCCCTCCACTTT.

The sample holds many counts of this clonotype. CDR3 in amino acids: CASRRLRSYNEQFF. Here the CDR3 DNA reads TGTGCCAGCAGGAGACTAAGGTCCTACAATGAGCAGTTCTTC. The rearrangement uses TRBV27 and TRBJ2-1; weak D call: TRBD2 (5 bases). Germline CDR1 is MNHEY and CDR2 is SMNVEV (reference sequence). The CDR3 contains 14 residues. Between the trimmed V and J ends, which lost 6 bases and 1 base, there was a span of 10 bases.

The V and J genes are TRBV7-9 and TRBJ2-2; unclear D gene. The V gene's germline CDR1 is SEHNR and CDR2 FQNEAQ (reference sequence). V lost 6 bases and J 1 base, leaving 9 bases between the germline ends. The CDR3 sequence is 14 residues long. The CDR3 region has the DNA TGTGCCAGCAGTGTGCGGTTGAACACCGGGGAGCTGTTTTTT. This sequence encodes CASSVRLNTGELFF.

This clonotype was counted only a few times. The chain employs TRBV12-3 or TRBV12-4 and TRBJ2-1; D is unclear. V lost 6 bases and J lost 5, with 17 bases in between. The length of the CDR3 is 15 residues. This CDR3 reads CASRPGPLRHNEQFF. The DNA of the CDR3 is TGTGCCAGCAGACCCGGGCCCCTTCGTCACAATGAGCAGTTCTTC.

This clonotype showed up many times. The V gene is TRBV5-6, the J gene TRBJ1-1; no reliable D call. Trimming shortened V by 4 bases and J by 4 bases, and 11 bases separated the two germline ends. The germline gives CDR1 SGHDT, CDR2 YYEEEE. The CDR3 runs 13 residues. The CDR3 loop reads CASSPASGTEAFF. The CDR3 bases are TGTGCCAGCAGCCCGGCGTCAGGCACTGAAGCTTTCTTT. Variable domain in full (rest from reference TRBV5-6 and TRBJ1-1): DAGVTQSPTHLIKTRGQQVTLRCSPKSGHDTVSWYQQALGQGPQFIFQYYEEEERQRGNFPDRFSGHQFPNYSSELNVNALLLGDSALYLCASSPASGTEAFFGQGTRLTVV.

The chain joins TRBV27 to TRBJ2-1; the D is unclear. Germline V CDR1 and CDR2: MNHEY, SMNVEV (reference sequence). The CDR3 has 14 residues. The V gene lost 1 base and the J gene lost 8 bases, with 12 bases spanning the gap. The CDR3 region is CASSLYDSRHEQFF. The CDR3 DNA follows: TGTGCCAGCAGTTTATACGATTCCAGGCATGAGCAGTTCTTC.

V is TRBV7-2 and J is TRBJ2-5; 8 bases fit TRBD1. V shed 4 bases and J 5 bases; nucleotides not matched to a gene: 12. This CDR3 contains 16 residues. Germline lookup yields CDR1 SGHTA and CDR2 FQGNSA. The CDR3 loop reads CASSSRVQGQAETQYF. As DNA, the CDR3 is TGTGCCAGCAGCTCCCGGGTTCAGGGACAGGCGGAGACCCAGTACTTC.

This clonotype has only a few counts. This chain connects TRBV13 to TRBJ2-4; D may be TRBD1 (5 bases). The germline V gene encodes CDR1 PRHDT and CDR2 FYEKMQ (reference sequence). The CDR3 length is 13 residues. V lost 2 bases and J lost 9, with 11 bases in between. CDR3 coding DNA: TGTGCCAGCAGCTTACTACAGGTTGGCATTCAGTACTTC. Translated, it gives CASSLLQVGIQYF.

The V gene is TRBV3-1, the J gene TRBJ2-2; possibly TRBD2 for D (6 bases). Between the trimmed V and J ends, which lost 4 bases and 2 bases, there was a span of 11 bases. Germline V gene sequence: CDR1 LGHDT, CDR2 YNNKEL (reference sequence). The CDR3 contains 15 residues. The CDR3 DNA follows: TGTGCCAGCAGCCCAAGGGGACTTAACACCGGGGAGCTGTTTTTT. Translation: CASSPRGLNTGELFF.

This clonotype was counted between two and nine times. The rearrangement uses TRBV4-1 and TRBJ2-4; TRBD1 or TRBD2 may be the D gene (5 bases each). V gave up 0 bases and J gave up 6 bases, with 6 bases separating them. CDR3 length: 13 residues. The germline CDR1 and CDR2 sequences are MGHRA and YSYEKL. The CDR3 is CASSQDGGNIQYF. CDR3 coding DNA: TGCGCCAGCAGCCAAGATGGGGGAAACATTCAGTACTTC.

This chain joins TRBV7-4 and TRBJ2-7, with TRBD1 as a possible D gene (5 bases). The J call may be in error: the DNA end matches TRBJ2-4 better. Germline V CDR1 and CDR2: SGHVT, SQSDAQ. This CDR3 comprises 16 residues. CDR3 residues: CASSHRYLEAKNIQYF. DNA for the CDR3: TGTGCCAGCAGCCACAGGTATCTTGAAGCCAAAAACATTCAGTACTTC.